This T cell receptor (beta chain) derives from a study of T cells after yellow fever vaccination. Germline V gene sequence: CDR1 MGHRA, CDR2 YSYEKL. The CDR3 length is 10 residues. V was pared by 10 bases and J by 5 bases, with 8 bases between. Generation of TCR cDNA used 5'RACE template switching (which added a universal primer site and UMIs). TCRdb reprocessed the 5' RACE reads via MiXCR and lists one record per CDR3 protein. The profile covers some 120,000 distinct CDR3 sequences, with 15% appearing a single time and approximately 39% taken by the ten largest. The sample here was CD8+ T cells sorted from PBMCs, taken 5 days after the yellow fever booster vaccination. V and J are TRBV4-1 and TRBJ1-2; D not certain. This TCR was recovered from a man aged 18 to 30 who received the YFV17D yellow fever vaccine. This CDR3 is CATFHYGYTF. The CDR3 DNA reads TGCGCCACCTTTCATTATGGCTACACCTTC.